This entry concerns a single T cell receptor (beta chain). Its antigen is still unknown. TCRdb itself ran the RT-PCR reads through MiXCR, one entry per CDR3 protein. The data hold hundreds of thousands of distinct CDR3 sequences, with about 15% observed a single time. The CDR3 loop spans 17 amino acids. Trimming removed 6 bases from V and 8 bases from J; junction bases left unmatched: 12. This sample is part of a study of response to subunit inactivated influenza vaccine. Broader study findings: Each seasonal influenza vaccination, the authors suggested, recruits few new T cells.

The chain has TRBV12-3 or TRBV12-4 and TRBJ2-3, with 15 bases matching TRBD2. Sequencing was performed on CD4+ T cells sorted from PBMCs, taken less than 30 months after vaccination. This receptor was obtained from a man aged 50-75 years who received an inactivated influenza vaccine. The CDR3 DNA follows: TGTGCCAGCAGCCATTTGGGACTAGCGGGGGGAGGGGGTACGCAGTATTTT. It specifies CASSHLGLAGGGGTQYF.